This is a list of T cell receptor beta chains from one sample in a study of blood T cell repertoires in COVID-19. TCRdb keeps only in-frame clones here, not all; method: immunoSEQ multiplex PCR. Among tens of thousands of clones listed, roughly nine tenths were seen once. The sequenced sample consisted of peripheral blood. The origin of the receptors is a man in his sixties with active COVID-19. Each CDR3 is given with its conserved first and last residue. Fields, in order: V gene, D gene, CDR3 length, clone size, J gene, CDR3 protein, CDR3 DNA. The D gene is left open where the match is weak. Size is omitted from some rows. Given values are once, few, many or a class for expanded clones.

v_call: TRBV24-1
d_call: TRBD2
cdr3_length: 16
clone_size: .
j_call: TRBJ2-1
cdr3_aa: CATSDSLAARGNEQFF
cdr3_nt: TGTGCCACCAGTGATTCACTAGCGGCCAGAGGGAATGAGCAGTTCTTC

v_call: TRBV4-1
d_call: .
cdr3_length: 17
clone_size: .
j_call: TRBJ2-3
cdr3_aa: CASSQGNGILLTDTQYF
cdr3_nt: TGCGCCAGCAGCCAAGGGAACGGGATCCTACTCACAGATACGCAGTATTTT

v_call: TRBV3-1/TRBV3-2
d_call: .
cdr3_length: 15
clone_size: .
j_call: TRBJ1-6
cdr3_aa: CASSQGGVNQSPLHF
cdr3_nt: TGTGCCAGCAGCCAAGGAGGAGTGAATCAATCACCCCTCCACTTT

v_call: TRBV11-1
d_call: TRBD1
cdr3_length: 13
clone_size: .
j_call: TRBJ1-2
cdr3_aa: CASSFARGLGYTF
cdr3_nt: TGTGCCAGCAGCTTTGCCAGGGGGCTCGGCTACACCTTC

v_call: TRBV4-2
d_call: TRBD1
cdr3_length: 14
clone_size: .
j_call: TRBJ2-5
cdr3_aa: CASGDRGSTMAQYF
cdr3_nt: TGTGCCAGCGGGGACAGGGGGTCCACAATGGCCCAGTACTTC

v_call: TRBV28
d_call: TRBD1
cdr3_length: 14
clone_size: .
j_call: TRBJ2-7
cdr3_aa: CASSPADRGGEQYF
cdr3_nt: TGTGCCAGCAGCCCCGCCGACAGGGGTGGGGAGCAGTACTTC

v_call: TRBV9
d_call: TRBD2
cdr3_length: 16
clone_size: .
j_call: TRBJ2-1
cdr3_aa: CASSPQAGGPLDEQFF
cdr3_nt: TGTGCCAGCAGCCCCCAAGCGGGAGGGCCTTTAGATGAGCAGTTCTTC

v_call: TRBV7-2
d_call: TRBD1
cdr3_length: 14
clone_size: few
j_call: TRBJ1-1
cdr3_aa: CASSSWTGNTEAFF
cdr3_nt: TGTGCCAGCAGCTCTTGGACAGGGAACACTGAAGCTTTCTTT

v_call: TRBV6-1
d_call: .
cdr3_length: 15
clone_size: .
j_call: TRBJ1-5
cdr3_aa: CASSEIRVGNQPQHF
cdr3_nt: TGTGCCAGCAGTGAAATCCGGGTCGGGAATCAGCCCCAGCATTTT

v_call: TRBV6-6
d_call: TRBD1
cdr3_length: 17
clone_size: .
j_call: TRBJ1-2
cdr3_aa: CASSLIRDRDHFYGYTF
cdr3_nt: TGTGCCAGCAGTCTTATCCGGGACAGGGATCATTTCTATGGCTACACCTTC

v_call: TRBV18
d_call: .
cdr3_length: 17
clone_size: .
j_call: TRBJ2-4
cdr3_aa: CASSPTPSVIAKNIQYF
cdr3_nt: TGTGCCAGCTCACCAACCCCTAGCGTGATAGCCAAAAACATTCAGTACTTC

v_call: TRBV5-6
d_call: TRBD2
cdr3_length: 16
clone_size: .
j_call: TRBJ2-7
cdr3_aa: CASSQGTSGRVYEQYF
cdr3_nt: TGTGCCAGCAGCCAAGGGACTAGCGGGAGAGTATACGAGCAGTACTTC

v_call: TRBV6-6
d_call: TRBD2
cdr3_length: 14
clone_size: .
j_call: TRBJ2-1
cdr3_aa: CASSGPLAGASQFF
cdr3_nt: TGTGCCAGCAGTGGCCCACTAGCGGGAGCATCCCAGTTCTTC

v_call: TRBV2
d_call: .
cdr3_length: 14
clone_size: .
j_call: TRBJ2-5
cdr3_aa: CASSGRVAGETQYF
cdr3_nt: TGTGCCAGCAGTGGGAGAGTAGCAGGGGAGACCCAGTACTTC

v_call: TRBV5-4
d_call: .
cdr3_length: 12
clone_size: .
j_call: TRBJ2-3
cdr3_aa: CASSPQTDTQYF
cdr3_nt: TGTGCCAGCAGCCCACAGACAGATACGCAGTATTTT

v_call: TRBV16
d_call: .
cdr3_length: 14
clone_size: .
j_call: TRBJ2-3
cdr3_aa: CASSRDQTTDTQYF
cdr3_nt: TGTGCCAGCAGCCGCGACCAGACTACAGATACGCAGTATTTT

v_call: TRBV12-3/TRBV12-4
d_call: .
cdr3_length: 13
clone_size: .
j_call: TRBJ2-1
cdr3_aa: CASRASRRGEQFF
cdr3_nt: TGTGCCAGCAGGGCCTCTAGGCGTGGTGAGCAGTTCTTC

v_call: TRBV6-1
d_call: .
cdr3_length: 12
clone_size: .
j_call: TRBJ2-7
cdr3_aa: CASSEHSYEQYF
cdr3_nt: TGTGCCAGCAGTGAACATTCATACGAGCAGTACTTC

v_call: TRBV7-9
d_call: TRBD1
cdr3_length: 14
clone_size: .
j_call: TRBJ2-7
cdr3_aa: CASSRRQGDVEQYF
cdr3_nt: TGTGCCAGCAGCAGGCGCCAGGGGGACGTCGAGCAGTACTTC

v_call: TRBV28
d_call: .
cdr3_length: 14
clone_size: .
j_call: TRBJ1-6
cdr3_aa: CASSFVTYNSPLHF
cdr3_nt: TGTGCCAGCAGTTTTGTGACTTATAATTCACCCCTCCACTTT

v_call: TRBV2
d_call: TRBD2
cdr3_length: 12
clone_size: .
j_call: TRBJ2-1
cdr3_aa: CASSEGGFEQFF
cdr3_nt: TGTGCCAGCAGTGAGGGGGGGTTTGAGCAGTTCTTC

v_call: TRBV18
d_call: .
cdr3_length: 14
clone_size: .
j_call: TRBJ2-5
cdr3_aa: CASSPPHRQETQYF
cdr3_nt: TGTGCCAGCTCACCACCGCACAGGCAAGAGACCCAGTACTTC

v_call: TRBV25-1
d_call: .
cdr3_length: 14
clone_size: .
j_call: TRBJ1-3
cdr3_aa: CASSPVSSGNTIYF
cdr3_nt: TGTGCCAGCAGTCCGGTTAGCTCTGGAAACACCATATATTTT

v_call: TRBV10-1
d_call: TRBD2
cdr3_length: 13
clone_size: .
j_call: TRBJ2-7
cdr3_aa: CASRGGRSYEQYF
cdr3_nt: TGCGCCAGCAGAGGCGGGAGGTCCTACGAGCAGTACTTC

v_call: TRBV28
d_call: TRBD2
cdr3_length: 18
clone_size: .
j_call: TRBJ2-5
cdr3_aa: CASRDRVASGSFQETQYF
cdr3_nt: TGTGCCAGCAGAGACAGGGTCGCTAGCGGGAGTTTCCAAGAGACCCAGTACTTC

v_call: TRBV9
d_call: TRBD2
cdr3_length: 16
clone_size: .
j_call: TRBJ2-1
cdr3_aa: CASSVVGAGGSNEQFF
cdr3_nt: TGTGCCAGCAGCGTAGTTGGAGCGGGAGGTTCGAATGAGCAGTTCTTC

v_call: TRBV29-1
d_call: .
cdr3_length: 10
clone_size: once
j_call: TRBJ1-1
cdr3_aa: CSAGTTEAFF
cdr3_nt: TGCAGCGCTGGGACAACTGAAGCTTTCTTT

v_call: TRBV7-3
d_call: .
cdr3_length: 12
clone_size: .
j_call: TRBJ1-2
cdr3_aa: CASSPLRGGYTF
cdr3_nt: TGTGCCAGCAGCCCACTCCGCGGTGGCTACACCTTC